A single sample is the source of the 21 T cell receptor beta chains below, sequenced in a study of neoadjuvant nivolumab and ipilimumab in lung cancer (dated by TCRdb to the early 2020s). The time point label, as the study defines it: at surgical resection after neoadjuvant nivolumab +/- ipilimumab. Library generation was performed with the immunoSEQ multiplex PCR assay. TCRdb provides this immuneACCESS table in a form limited to in-frame rearrangements. Some clones are lacking; in checked studies, under half of them reflect an unresolved V gene, and why the rest are absent is not known. This sample comprises roughly 18,000 clones, roughly three quarters of them detected only once. Under 9.5% of the sample comes from the top ten. This specimen was tumor tissue, taken after neoadjuvant nivolumab, alone or with ipilimumab, at or shortly before surgery. These TCRs come from an adult with non-small cell lung cancer.

V gene TRBV29-1 combines with J gene TRBJ2-3; D perhaps matches TRBD2 (5 bases). Trimming pared 3 bases from V and 7 bases from J, leaving 20 bases between. The CDR3 is 15 amino acids. Germline lookup yields CDR1 SQVTM and CDR2 ANQGSEA. The CDR3 DNA reads TGCAGCGTTGATGGCCCCGGGATAAAATCGTATACGCAGTATTTT. Amino acids: CSVDGPGIKSYTQYF.

J is TRBJ2-5 and V is TRBV5-1; D is possibly TRBD2 (6 bases). V lost 0 bases to trimming and J lost 5 bases, with 14 bases between them. The CDR3 sequence is 15 residues long. Per the germline V gene, CDR1 is SGHRS and CDR2 is YFSETQ. This chain's CDR3 is CASSLASASVETQYF. CDR3 in DNA: TGCGCCAGCAGCTTGGCCAGCGCTAGCGTGGAGACCCAGTACTTC.

The chain employs TRBV6-1 and TRBJ1-1, with TRBD1 as a possible D gene (5 bases). V gave up 5 bases and J gave up 5 bases, with 6 bases separating them. CDR3 length: 11 amino acids. Germline V lookup: CDR1 MNHNS, CDR2 SASEGT. CDR3 in DNA: TGTGCCAGCAGTCAGGGTACTGAAGCTTTCTTT. Residues: CASSQGTEAFF.

This clone was picked up a small number of times. The chain employs TRBV19 and TRBJ2-7; 11 positions agree with TRBD2. The germline V gene encodes CDR1 LNHDA and CDR2 SQIVND (reference sequence). The J segment lost 2 bases and the V segment lost 11 bases, leaving 2 bases of the junction unmatched. CDR3 length: 12 residues. CDR3 sequence reads: CASSGGPYEQYF. CDR3 DNA: TGTGCCTCTAGCGGGGGGCCCTACGAGCAGTACTTC.

The chain uses TRBV7-2 and TRBJ2-5; D is perhaps TRBD1 (5 bases). This CDR3 comprises 11 residues. Trimming removed 5 bases at V and 7 bases at J, with 8 bases between. Germline CDR1 reads SGHTA; CDR2 reads FQGNSA. The CDR3 coding sequence is TGTGCCAGCAGCGAAAGGGGGACCCAGTACTTC. Protein: CASSERGTQYF.

The gene calls are TRBV5-5 and TRBJ1-3; D gene ambiguous. The germline V gene encodes CDR1 SGHKS and CDR2 YYEKEE (reference sequence). Trimming removed 1 base from V and 2 bases from J, with 7 bases in between. The CDR3 is 14 residues long. The CDR3: CASSLLDAGNTIYF. CDR3 nucleotide sequence: TGTGCCAGCAGCTTGTTGGACGCTGGAAACACCATATATTTT.

The J gene is TRBJ1-1, the V gene TRBV20-1, with D uncertain. V lost 4 bases and J lost 9, with 6 bases in between. The CDR3 sequence is 9 residues long. Germline-derived CDR1 and CDR2 are DFQATT and SNEGSKA (reference sequence). The CDR3: CSATTQAFF. CDR3 bases: TGCAGTGCTACGACACAAGCTTTCTTT.

Note on this clone: This CDR3 is also generated by other DNA sequences in the sample. V and J are TRBV4-3 and TRBJ1-2; D is ambiguous. Trimming cost V 0 bases and J 3 bases, with 5 bases left between them. The CDR3 runs 13 residues. Germline loops: CDR1 LGHNA, CDR2 YSLEER. CDR3 sequence: CASSQDRDYGYTF. For the CDR3, the DNA is TGCGCCAGCAGCCAAGACCGAGACTATGGCTACACCTTC.

In its sample, this clone ranks as medium-sized. V gene TRBV7-2 combines with J gene TRBJ2-2, with TRBD2 matching over 12 bases. The germline V gene encodes CDR1 SGHTA and CDR2 FQGNSA. V shed 2 bases, J shed 6 bases, and the junction held 4 bases outside the gene matches. The length of the CDR3 is 16 residues. For the CDR3, the DNA is TGTGCCAGCAGCTTACCCCTAGCGGGGGGGCCCGGGGAGCTGTTTTTT. Amino acid sequence: CASSLPLAGGPGELFF.

This clone was seen only a few times. The chain is built from TRBV9 and TRBJ2-2; 10 positions match TRBD1. Germline lookup yields CDR1 SGDLS and CDR2 YYNGEE. V was pared by 0 bases and J by 7 bases, with 9 bases of the junction left unmatched. The CDR3 runs to 17 residues. The CDR3 sequence: CASSVADRQGAIGELFF. Here the CDR3 DNA reads TGTGCCAGCAGCGTAGCGGATCGACAGGGGGCGATCGGGGAGCTGTTTTTT.

This clone was observed a single time. The chain carries TRBV4-1 and TRBJ2-2, with a tentative D call TRBD1 (6 bases). The CDR3 covers 17 residues. From germline, CDR1 is MGHRA and CDR2 YSYEKL. Trimming took off 1 base at V and 2 bases at J, with 14 bases between the two ends. CDR3 in amino acids: CASSQVGLQGNTGELFF. CDR3 nucleotide sequence: TGCGCCAGCAGCCAAGTGGGTTTACAGGGAAACACCGGGGAGCTGTTTTTT.

The chain combines TRBV29-1 with TRBJ2-1; D unresolved. Germline lookup yields CDR1 SQVTM and CDR2 ANQGSEA. V gave up 4 bases and J gave up 7 bases, with 8 bases separating them. CDR3 size: 11 residues. The CDR3 DNA follows: TGCAGCGTTGGCTCGAGGAATGAGCAGTTCTTC. As protein: CSVGSRNEQFF.

The chain combines TRBV7-2 with TRBJ1-1; 9 nucleotides match TRBD1. The CDR3 runs to 14 residues. Trimming at V came to 5 bases and at J to 6 bases, leaving 7 bases not matched to a gene. From germline, CDR1 is SGHTA and CDR2 FQGNSA. The CDR3 protein is CASSRDRDPPEAFF. The CDR3 DNA is TGTGCCAGCAGCCGGGACAGGGATCCCCCTGAAGCTTTCTTT.

The chain uses TRBV6-5 and TRBJ2-7, with D unresolved. The V gene's germline CDR1 is MNHEY and CDR2 SVGAGI. Between the trimmed V and J ends, which lost 2 bases and 0 bases, there was a span of 8 bases. The CDR3 loop spans 14 amino acids. CDR3 DNA: TGTGCCAGCAGTTACGTTGGGGACTCCTACGAGCAGTACTTC. Amino acids: CASSYVGDSYEQYF.

This clone was detected only once. The CDR3 DNA reads TGTGCCAGCAGCTTACTTCGGGGGGGCACAGATACGCAGTATTTT. It encodes CASSLLRGGTDTQYF. The V gene is TRBV11-2, the J gene TRBJ2-3; the match to TRBD2 covers 7 bases. This CDR3 has 15 residues. Germline V gives CDR1 SGHAT, CDR2 FQNNGV. With 2 bases clipped from V and 1 base from J, the junction kept 3 bases outside the gene matches.

V is TRBV11-2 and J is TRBJ1-4, with D perhaps TRBD1 (6 bases). The germline V gene encodes CDR1 SGHAT and CDR2 FQNNGV. The CDR3 has 15 amino acids. V lost 2 bases and J lost 10, with 17 bases in between. The DNA of the CDR3 is TGTGCCAGCAGCTTAACGGGGGGGCGAGAAGGAAAACTGTTTTTT. Translating it yields CASSLTGGREGKLFF.

This chain uses TRBV20-1 with TRBJ1-4, with 7 bases that match TRBD1. Looked up from germline, CDR1 is DFQATT and CDR2 is SNEGSKA (reference sequence). V dropped 5 bases and J dropped 13; count of bases not matched to a gene: 7. The CDR3 is made up of 11 amino acids. CDR3 DNA: TGCAGTGCTTGGACAGGCCCACTACTGTTTTTT. Residues: CSAWTGPLLFF.

The chain employs TRBV5-5 and TRBJ1-1; TRBD1 might be the D (5 bases). Germline values: CDR1 SGHKS, CDR2 YYEKEE (reference sequence). V shed 4 bases and J shed 5 bases, with 18 bases lying between them. The CDR3 has 15 amino acids. The CDR3, as DNA: TGTGCCAGCAGCCACCTTCCCGGGGGTAAAACTGAAGCTTTCTTT. Translated: CASSHLPGGKTEAFF. Complete variable domain (other parts from reference TRBV5-5 and TRBJ1-1): DAGVTQSPTHLIKTRGQQVTLRCSPISGHKSVSWYQQVLGQGPQFIFQYYEKEERGRGNFPDRFSARQFPNYSSELNVNALLLGDSALYLCASSHLPGGKTEAFFGQGTRLTVV.

The rearrangement uses TRBV5-1 and TRBJ2-3, with D possibly being TRBD2 (6 bases). Trimming cost V 6 bases and J 0 bases, with 8 bases left between them. Germline lookup yields CDR1 SGHRS and CDR2 YFSETQ. This CDR3 has 13 residues. CDR3 coding DNA: TGCGCCAGCAAGACTAGTAGCACAGATACGCAGTATTTT. This translates into CASKTSSTDTQYF. The whole variable domain, remainder taken from reference TRBV5-1 and TRBJ2-3, is KAGVTQTPRYLIKTRGQQVTLSCSPISGHRSVSWYQQTPGQGLQFLFEYFSETQRNKGNFPGRFSGRQFSNSRSEMNVSTLELGDSALYLCASKTSSTDTQYFGPGTRLTVL.

The V call is TRBV7-9, the J call TRBJ2-7, with 12 positions matching TRBD2. The CDR3 is made up of 15 amino acids. V was pared by 0 bases and J by 5 bases, with 2 bases of the junction left unmatched. In germline, CDR1 is SEHNR, CDR2 FQNEAQ (reference sequence). CDR3 loop: CASSLATSGGNEQYF. In DNA, the CDR3 is TGTGCCAGCAGCTTAGCGACTAGCGGGGGTAACGAGCAGTACTTC.

The chain is built from TRBV30 and TRBJ2-3, with 7 bases that match TRBD2. This CDR3 has 13 amino acids. The germline V gene has CDR1 GTSNPN and CDR2 SVGIG (reference sequence). Trimming cost V 1 base and J 4 bases; bases outside gene matches: 2. The CDR3, as DNA: TGTGCCTGGAGTGGGACTAGAGCAGATACGCAGTATTTT. It codes for CAWSGTRADTQYF.